The source of this T cell receptor beta chain is a study of CD8+ T cells in alopecia areata. Study-wide results and caveats: Normal scalp showed lower clonality than lesional scalp, especially alopecia totalis/universalis. Expanded CD8+ clones among the top 100, as well as scalp clonality, were significantly decreased by tofacitinib.

Of note for this clone: Its antigen is unidentified.

Looked up from germline, CDR1 is SGHRS and CDR2 is YFSETQ. The V segment lost 3 bases and the J segment 5 bases; nucleotides outside the gene matches: 7. There are 17 residues in the CDR3. In each case, RNA was isolated and then reverse transcribed into cDNA as the sequencing template. Data came from immunoSEQ multiplex PCR; TCRdb stores just in-frame clones and leaves some out. The sample gives around 4,600 clones, 63% of which show up once; over 9.5% is in the top ten. Treatment noted: oral pan-JAK inhibitor, 5-10 mg twice daily. Those with alopecia areata gave lesional scalp punch biopsies and peripheral blood.

The specimen comprised skin, sampled at week 4, from a patient treated with tofacitinib. The receptor was derived from a human donor with alopecia areata. V gene TRBV5-1 combines with J gene TRBJ1-6, with 11 bases identical to TRBD1. The CDR3 protein is CASSYGTGGANNSPLHF. Written as DNA, the CDR3 is TGCGCCAGCAGCTACGGGACAGGGGGAGCTAATAATTCACCCCTCCACTTT. Together with reference TRBV5-1 and TRBJ1-6, the CDR3 gives the full variable domain: KAGVTQTPRYLIKTRGQQVTLSCSPISGHRSVSWYQQTPGQGLQFLFEYFSETQRNKGNFPGRFSGRQFSNSRSEMNVSTLELGDSALYLCASSYGTGGANNSPLHFGNGTRLTVT.